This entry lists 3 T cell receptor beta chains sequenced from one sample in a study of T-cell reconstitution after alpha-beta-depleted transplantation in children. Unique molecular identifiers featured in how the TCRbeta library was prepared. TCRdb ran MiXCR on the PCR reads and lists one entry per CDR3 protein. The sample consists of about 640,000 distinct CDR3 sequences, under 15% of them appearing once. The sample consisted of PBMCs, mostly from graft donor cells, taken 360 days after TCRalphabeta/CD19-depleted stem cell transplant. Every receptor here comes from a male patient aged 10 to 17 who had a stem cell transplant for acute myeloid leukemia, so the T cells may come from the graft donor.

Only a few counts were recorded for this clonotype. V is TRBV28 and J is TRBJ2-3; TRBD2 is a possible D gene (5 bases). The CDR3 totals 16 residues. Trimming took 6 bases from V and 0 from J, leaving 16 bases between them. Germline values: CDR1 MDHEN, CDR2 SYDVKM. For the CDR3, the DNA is TGTGCCAGCAGCCCCGGCGGGCTTCCTAGCACAGATACGCAGTATTTT. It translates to CASSPGGLPSTDTQYF. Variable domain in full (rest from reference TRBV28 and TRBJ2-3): DVKVTQSSRYLVKRTGEKVFLECVQDMDHENMFWYRQDPGLGLRLIYFSYDVKMKEKGDIPEGYSVSREKKERFSLILESASTNQTSMYLCASSPGGLPSTDTQYFGPGTRLTVL.

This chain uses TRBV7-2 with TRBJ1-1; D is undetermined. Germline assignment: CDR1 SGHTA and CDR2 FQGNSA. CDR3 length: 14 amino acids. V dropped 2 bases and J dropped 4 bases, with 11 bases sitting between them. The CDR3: CASSLQPGATEAFF. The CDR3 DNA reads TGTGCCAGCAGCTTACAGCCGGGTGCCACTGAAGCTTTCTTT.

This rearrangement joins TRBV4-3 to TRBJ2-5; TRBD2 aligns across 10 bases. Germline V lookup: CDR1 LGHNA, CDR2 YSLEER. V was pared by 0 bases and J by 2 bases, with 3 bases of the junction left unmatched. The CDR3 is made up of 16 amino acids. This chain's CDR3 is CASSQDQLAGQETQYF. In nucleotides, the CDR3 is TGCGCCAGCAGCCAAGATCAACTAGCGGGACAAGAGACCCAGTACTTC.